This is a list of T cell receptor beta chains from one sample in a study of T cells after posttransplantation cyclophosphamide. Profiled with immunoSEQ multiplex PCR; TCRdb holds only in-frame clones, not every one. This table holds approximately 20,000 clones, roughly nine tenths found once. Sequencing was performed on PBMCs, taken around 380 days after allogeneic stem cell transplant with calcineurin inhibitor and methotrexate. The origin of the receptors is a female patient in her thirties or forties who received an allogeneic stem cell transplant from an unrelated donor, was CMV-positive, and had acute and chronic GVHD. Some of these T cells may belong to the graft donor. The conserved cysteine and the conserved F or W are not part of the CDR3 here. The order of the fields is CDR3 protein, V gene.

CDR3: ASSSLEQGPKNIQY
V: TRBV27

CDR3: ASSYLAGDTEAF
V: TRBV6-5

CDR3: ASSLPLTGYQPQH
V: TRBV19

CDR3: ASSPGQGPYNEQF
V: TRBV11-3

CDR3: ASSRTDPGAYGYT
V: TRBV14

CDR3: ASSLVRGPGGELF
V: TRBV5-4

CDR3: ASSWRWAGNTIY
V: TRBV7-7

CDR3: AWRDRVTEAF
V: TRBV30

CDR3: ASRQGTAAYGQY
V: TRBV6-5

CDR3: ASSHGDKAF
V: TRBV6-5

CDR3: ASRRTTTDTQY
V: TRBV5-1

CDR3: ASSASGVNTGELF
V: TRBV19

CDR3: ASSPPGQGEQY
V: TRBV18

CDR3: ASNQGGNQPQH
V: TRBV19

CDR3: ASSQEGQGTQETQY
V: TRBV4-3

CDR3: ASSLPGGVQPQH
V: TRBV7-2

CDR3: ASLSVF
V: TRBV2

CDR3: ASSYSMWTGTDTQY
V: TRBV6-5

CDR3: ASSLGTGYEQY
V: TRBV5-6

CDR3: ASVQRSSYNSPLH
V: TRBV19

CDR3: ASEGNEKLF
V: TRBV6-4

CDR3: ASSVGNPKGASYGYT
V: TRBV9

CDR3: SVDTPLASSYNEQF
V: TRBV29-1

CDR3: ASSLRRDQETQY
V: TRBV5-6

CDR3: AISGLAERGDTQY
V: TRBV10-3

CDR3: ASSLVQGTSYEQY
V: TRBV5-1

CDR3: ASSTVAGRAYEQY
V: TRBV19